This is a list of T cell receptor beta chains from one sample in a study of blood T cell repertoires in COVID-19. Produced via immunoSEQ multiplex PCR; TCRdb's table is partial and in-frame only. Of around 68,000 clones in the sample, 88% were seen once. The source material was peripheral blood. These receptors came from a human donor in a cohort sampled during active COVID-19. Each CDR3 is given with its conserved first and last residue. A D gene is named only where the DNA matches it firmly. Only part of the rows carry a size: once, few, many, or a class if the clone is expanded.

TGCGCCAGCAGCCAAGATAATAGCGAAAAACTGTTTTTT,CASSQDNSEKLFF,-,TRBJ1-4,TRBV4-3,-
TGCGCCAGCAGCTTACAGGGTAATGGGGCCAACGTCCTGACTTTC,CASSLQGNGANVLTF,-,TRBJ2-6,TRBV5-1,-
TGTGCCAGCAGTCACCGACAGGGGTACACCGGGGAGCTGTTTTTT,CASSHRQGYTGELFF,TRBD1,TRBJ2-2,TRBV6-5,-
TGTGCCAGCAGCTTAGTAGGGACTAGCGGGGGGGCGATCGAGACCCAGTACTTC,CASSLVGTSGGAIETQYF,TRBD2,TRBJ2-5,TRBV11-2,-
TGTGCCAGCAGCTTGTCAGGGGAAAGCACCTTC,CASSLSGESTF,-,TRBJ1-2,TRBV5-6,-
TGTGCCAGCAGCCCGGGACTATTCACCGGGGAGCTGTTTTTT,CASSPGLFTGELFF,TRBD2,TRBJ2-2,TRBV11-3,-
TGTGCCAGCAGCTGGGCACAGGGGGGAGCTTTCTTT,CASSWAQGGAFF,TRBD1,TRBJ1-1,TRBV5-6,-
TGTGCCAGCAAGGGAGAGGGAATGTGGGATACGCAGTATTTT,CASKGEGMWDTQYF,-,TRBJ2-3,TRBV6-6,few
TGTGCCAGCAGCTTAGTGGGGGGCAGGGGGTCGCGCCAGCCCCAGCATTTT,CASSLVGGRGSRQPQHF,TRBD1,TRBJ1-5,TRBV7-2,-
TGTGCCAGCAATAGCGGGAGTTACAATGAGCAGTTCTTC,CASNSGSYNEQFF,TRBD2,TRBJ2-1,TRBV6-6,-
TGTGCCAGCAGTGGCAGAGGGCAAAGTACCGGGGAGCTGTTTTTT,CASSGRGQSTGELFF,-,TRBJ2-2,TRBV2,-
TGTGCCAGCAGCTTAGCGCTTGCGGGCACAGATACGCAGTATTTT,CASSLALAGTDTQYF,-,TRBJ2-3,TRBV7-2,-
TGTGCCACCAAACCGGGACAGGGGCCGAGCTCCTATAATTCACCCCTCCACTTT,CATKPGQGPSSYNSPLHF,TRBD1,TRBJ1-6,TRBV11-2,-
TGCAGTGTGGGGGGTCAAGGCTACACCTTC,CSVGGQGYTF,-,TRBJ1-2,TRBV20-1,once
TGTGCCAGCAGCCTCCTTGCGGGCCTACCCCACACCGGGGAGCTGTTTTTT,CASSLLAGLPHTGELFF,-,TRBJ2-2,TRBV9,once
TGTGCCAGCAGCTTAGCGGACAGGGGTAGTTCACCCCTCCACTTT,CASSLADRGSSPLHF,TRBD1,TRBJ1-6,TRBV7-9,-
TGTGCCAGCGGGCTCAGCCAAGAGACCCAGTACTTC,CASGLSQETQYF,-,TRBJ2-5,TRBV28,-
TGTGCCAGCAGTGCCGGGACAGGGGACAATGAGCAGTTCTTC,CASSAGTGDNEQFF,TRBD1,TRBJ2-1,TRBV27,-
TGTGCCAGCTCACCACAGGGGACAGGGGTGTACGAGCAGTACTTC,CASSPQGTGVYEQYF,TRBD1,TRBJ2-7,TRBV18,-
TGTGCCAGCAGCCACGGGCAGGGATACGAGCAGTACTTC,CASSHGQGYEQYF,-,TRBJ2-7,TRBV4-2,few
TGTGCCAGCAGTCCCCGACTAGCGGGAGGGTGGACAGATACGCAGTATTTT,CASSPRLAGGWTDTQYF,TRBD2,TRBJ2-3,TRBV6-6,once
TGTGCCAGCAGTTTCCAGGGTATGAGCTATGGCTACACCTTC,CASSFQGMSYGYTF,-,TRBJ1-2,TRBV6-6,-
TGTGCCAGTAAGGGACAGGGAGGTTCACCCCTCCACTTT,CASKGQGGSPLHF,TRBD1,TRBJ1-6,TRBV19,-
TGTGCCAGCAGTTTACGTAGCCCTGGCGGCTCCTACAATGAGCAGTTCTTC,CASSLRSPGGSYNEQFF,-,TRBJ2-1,TRBV27,-
TGTGCCAGCAGTACCGCGGGGTCTCGGTTAGAGCAGTACTTC,CASSTAGSRLEQYF,-,TRBJ2-7,TRBV6-5,-
TGCGCCAGCAGCGCGACAGGGGCCTCGCTAGAAGCTTTCTTT,CASSATGASLEAFF,TRBD1,TRBJ1-1,TRBV5-1,-
TGTGCCATCCAGGGGGCCGGCGAGACCCAGTACTTC,CAIQGAGETQYF,TRBD1,TRBJ2-5,TRBV10-3,-
TGTGCCAGCAGCGCGTCAGGGCTAGCGGGAGCAAACAGGCAGTTCTTC,CASSASGLAGANRQFF,TRBD2,TRBJ2-1,TRBV28,-
TGCGCCAGCAGCTTGGAAACAGGGCTTTTATTCTATGGCTACACCTTC,CASSLETGLLFYGYTF,-,TRBJ1-2,TRBV5-1,-
TGTGCCAGCAGCCCAGGGACTAGCGGGCTGAGCTCCTACGAGCAGTACTTC,CASSPGTSGLSSYEQYF,TRBD2,TRBJ2-7,TRBV7-6,-
TGTGCCAGCAGCGGCAGACACTACAATGAGCAGTTCTTC,CASSGRHYNEQFF,-,TRBJ2-1,TRBV11-2,-
TGTGCCAGCAGCCCCCTAAACGGGCAGGGGACCGAAAAACTGTTTTTT,CASSPLNGQGTEKLFF,-,TRBJ1-4,TRBV11-2,-
TGTGCCAGCAGTACTGGGACAAACTATGGCTACACCTTC,CASSTGTNYGYTF,-,TRBJ1-2,TRBV12-3/TRBV12-4,once
TGTGCCAGCAGCGCCCAGTCGATTACCGGGGAGCTGTTTTTT,CASSAQSITGELFF,-,TRBJ2-2,TRBV9,-
TGTGCCAGCAGCCAAGATCGAACCAGGGGTTCGTATGGCTACACCTTC,CASSQDRTRGSYGYTF,-,TRBJ1-2,TRBV4-2,-
TGTGCCAGCAGCGCTACGGGACACCCATCCGCTGAAGCTTTCTTT,CASSATGHPSAEAFF,-,TRBJ1-1,TRBV9,-
TGTGCCAGCAGTCTCGGACAGGGCAGGGGTCAGCCCCAGCATTTT,CASSLGQGRGQPQHF,TRBD1,TRBJ1-5,TRBV27,-
TGTGCCAGCAGCTTGGGGTCACGCGGGATGGGCTATGGCTACACCTTC,CASSLGSRGMGYGYTF,-,TRBJ1-2,TRBV7-8,-
TGTGCCAGCCGACTAGCGGGAGCAGATACGCAGTATTTT,CASRLAGADTQYF,TRBD2,TRBJ2-3,TRBV19,-
TGTGCCAGCAGCCAGAACCCCTCCGGACTAGCGACTACAGATACGCAGTATTTT,CASSQNPSGLATTDTQYF,TRBD2,TRBJ2-3,TRBV4-2,once
TGTGCCAGCAGTCACACAGGCGCCCAGTACTTC,CASSHTGAQYF,-,TRBJ2-5,TRBV6-2/TRBV6-3,-
TGTGCCAGCAGCCGGGACAGGGGATTCTACAATGAGCAGTTCTTC,CASSRDRGFYNEQFF,TRBD1,TRBJ2-1,TRBV7-2,-
TGTGCCAGCAGTTTACAGGGCACCGGGGGAAACACCATATATTTT,CASSLQGTGGNTIYF,-,TRBJ1-3,TRBV6-6,-
TGTGCCTGGAATCGACAGGGCTACGAGCAGTACTTC,CAWNRQGYEQYF,TRBD1,TRBJ2-7,TRBV30,once
TGTGCCAGCTCACTCCGCCAACAGGGATCTGGAAACACCATATATTTT,CASSLRQQGSGNTIYF,-,TRBJ1-3,TRBV18,-
TGTGCCAGCAGTGAAGTCCTGAGGAATCCGAGGACAGATACGCAGTATTTT,CASSEVLRNPRTDTQYF,-,TRBJ2-3,TRBV6-1,once
TGTGCCAGTCGTCCGGCAGGGGGCTATGGCTACACCTTC,CASRPAGGYGYTF,TRBD1,TRBJ1-2,TRBV19,-
TGTGCCAGCAGTTTAGACAGGAAATTTAGGTATGGCTACACCTTC,CASSLDRKFRYGYTF,-,TRBJ1-2,TRBV28,once
TGCAGCGTTGCCGGGACGGGAGACTATGGCTACACCTTC,CSVAGTGDYGYTF,-,TRBJ1-2,TRBV29-1,-
TGTGCCAGCAGTGAAGAGGACGCGGCGGGTGGGGCTTTCTTT,CASSEEDAAGGAFF,-,TRBJ1-1,TRBV2,-
TGTGCCAGCAGACTCCGAGGGGGAGGGGATACGCAGTATTTT,CASRLRGGGDTQYF,-,TRBJ2-3,TRBV6-5,-
TGTGCCAGCAGTTTAATGCCGGCTAGCACTGAAGCTTTCTTT,CASSLMPASTEAFF,-,TRBJ1-1,TRBV27,-
TGTGCCACCAGTGATTCAGGCCCCTACAATGAGCAGTTCTTC,CATSDSGPYNEQFF,-,TRBJ2-1,TRBV24-1,-
TGTGCCAGCAGCCGCGGGCCAACTAATGAAAAACTGTTTTTT,CASSRGPTNEKLFF,-,TRBJ1-4,TRBV7-2,-
TGTGCCACCTGGGACAGGGAAAAAGTAAACTATGGCTACACCTTC,CATWDREKVNYGYTF,TRBD1,TRBJ1-2,TRBV27,-